These 21 T cell receptor beta chains share one sample of origin, sequenced in a study of cytomegalovirus exposure and HLA in healthy donors. The PCR was carried out with 60 Vbeta primers and 13 Jbeta primers. Produced via immunoSEQ multiplex PCR; TCRdb's table is partial and in-frame only. The table lists around 97,000 clones, almost 80% of them singletons. The specimen sequenced was PBMCs. These receptors were obtained from a man in his fifties or sixties in good health and CMV-seropositive.

The V call is TRBV19, the J call TRBJ1-5; D uncertain. Between the trimmed V and J ends, which lost 1 base and 2 bases, there was a span of 9 bases. The CDR3 has 15 residues. Germline loops: CDR1 LNHDA, CDR2 SQIVND (reference sequence). Written as DNA, the CDR3 is TGTGCCAGTAGTATAGTAGTCCAGGGCAATCAGCCCCAGCATTTT. It translates to CASSIVVQGNQPQHF.

In nucleotides, the CDR3 is TGCGCCAGCAGCTTAAGGGACGGGACTCAAAAAGAGACCCAGTACTTC. Its translation: CASSLRDGTQKETQYF. The J gene is TRBJ2-5, the V gene TRBV5-1, with a possible D match to TRBD2 (6 bases). Germline V gene lookup returns CDR1 SGHRS and CDR2 YFSETQ. V was pared by 2 bases and J by 3 bases, with 17 bases between. The CDR3 has 16 amino acids.

The CDR3 sequence: CASSPWTGRGQETQYF. DNA for the CDR3: TGTGCCAGCTCACCATGGACAGGGAGAGGCCAAGAGACCCAGTACTTC. V gene TRBV18 combines with J gene TRBJ2-5; 8 bases are shared with TRBD1. V was clipped by 2 bases and J by 1 base; unmatched bases: 6. CDR1 and CDR2 (germline): KGHSH, LQKENI. The CDR3 is 16 amino acids.

This chain connects TRBV30 to TRBJ2-1; 8 bases are a match to TRBD2. Germline V gene lookup returns CDR1 GTSNPN and CDR2 SVGIG (reference sequence). The CDR3 is 15 residues long. The V and J ends lost 1 base and 0 bases, in that order; junction bases with no gene match: 2. The CDR3 DNA reads as TGTGCCTGGAGTGGAGCGGGGGTCTCCTACAATGAGCAGTTCTTC. Translated: CAWSGAGVSYNEQFF.

This clone was counted between two and nine times. This sequence joins TRBV6-4 and TRBJ2-1, with 10 nucleotides matching TRBD2. Germline lookup yields CDR1 MRHNA and CDR2 SNTAGT. Trimming took 2 bases from V and 3 from J; bases not matched to a gene: 1. The CDR3 contains 15 residues. CDR3 nucleotide sequence: TGTGCCAGCAGTGACGGACTAGCGGACTACAATGAGCAGTTCTTC. Translated, it gives CASSDGLADYNEQFF.

In DNA form, the CDR3 reads TGTGCCAGCAGTTTACCCCCCCTTGGGCGGGCTCGGGATGAGCAGTTCTTC. Its protein product is CASSLPPLGRARDEQFF. The rearrangement joins TRBV27 to TRBJ2-1; D might be TRBD2 (5 bases). Trimming took 2 bases from V and 8 from J, leaving 22 bases between them. CDR1 and CDR2 (germline): MNHEY, SMNVEV (reference sequence). The CDR3 totals 17 residues.

The chain couples TRBV11-3 to TRBJ2-2, with 11 bases identical to TRBD1. The CDR3 extends over 17 amino acids. Germline V gives CDR1 SGHNT, CDR2 YENEEA. Trimming removed 3 bases from V and 4 bases from J; junction bases left unmatched: 7. The CDR3 here is CASSFTPGTGGTGELFF. CDR3 coding DNA: TGTGCCAGCAGCTTTACCCCAGGGACAGGGGGCACCGGGGAGCTGTTTTTT.

The chain is built from TRBV28 and TRBJ2-7, with 12 bases that match TRBD1. Looked up from germline, CDR1 is MDHEN and CDR2 is SYDVKM. The CDR3 has 15 amino acids. The V segment lost 7 bases and the J segment 12 bases; nucleotides outside the gene matches: 16. This CDR3 is CASTESGTGGVRMYF. CDR3 sequence (DNA): TGTGCCAGCACCGAGTCCGGGACAGGGGGCGTTCGAATGTACTTC.

The chain uses TRBV7-8 and TRBJ2-7; D is possibly TRBD2 (5 bases). Trimming shortened V by 5 bases and J by 3 bases, and 11 bases separated the two germline ends. This CDR3 has 13 residues. Germline loops: CDR1 SGHVS, CDR2 FQNEAQ. CDR3 nucleotide sequence: TGTGCCAGCAGCCTCTCCGGGATCTACGAGCAGTACTTC. Amino acids: CASSLSGIYEQYF.

This clone has only a few counts. The chain joins TRBV19 to TRBJ2-3; 7 bases are a match to TRBD2. There are 16 residues in the CDR3. The germline V gene encodes CDR1 LNHDA and CDR2 SQIVND (reference sequence). V trimming: 3 bases; J trimming: 3 bases; junction bases outside the gene matches: 9. The CDR3 protein is CASSMGSGIKTDTQYF. CDR3 DNA: TGTGCCAGTAGTATGGGGAGCGGGATCAAGACAGATACGCAGTATTTT.

This clone was picked up a small number of times. For the CDR3, the DNA is TGTGCCAGCAGTGACGTCAGGGGGCGCTTAGTTGGTGAGCAGTACTTC. Protein sequence: CASSDVRGRLVGEQYF. The chain employs TRBV25-1 and TRBJ2-7; 8 bases are a match to TRBD1. The junction had 14 bases not matched to a gene; V was cut back by 3 bases and J by 7 bases. The germline V gene encodes CDR1 MGHDK and CDR2 SYGVNS. CDR3 size: 16 residues.

V and J are TRBV19 and TRBJ2-1, with 14 bases fitting TRBD2. The germline V gene encodes CDR1 LNHDA and CDR2 SQIVND (reference sequence). The CDR3 is 19 amino acids. V shed 0 bases, J shed 6 bases, and the junction held 10 bases outside the gene matches. The DNA of the CDR3 is TGTGCCAGTAGTATAGATGGTGGACCGGGACTAGCGGGAGCCAATGAGCAGTTCTTC. This codes for CASSIDGGPGLAGANEQFF.

The chain joins TRBV6-5 to TRBJ1-5; D gene ambiguous. V lost 5 bases and J lost 4, with 9 bases in between. The CDR3 totals 13 residues. In germline, CDR1 is MNHEY, CDR2 SVGAGI. CDR3 in amino acids: CASSPQANQPQHF. CDR3 in DNA: TGTGCCAGCAGTCCCCAGGCGAATCAGCCCCAGCATTTT.

CDR3 nucleotides: TGTGCCAGCAGCTTAGTCCCCCCAGCGACCGGGGAGCTGTTTTTT. It yields the protein CASSLVPPATGELFF. The chain combines TRBV7-8 with TRBJ2-2; D gene ambiguous. Germline lookup yields CDR1 SGHVS and CDR2 FQNEAQ. This CDR3 is built from 15 residues. The germline V and J ends were trimmed by 1 base and 5 bases, with 11 bases remaining between them.

The gene calls are TRBV5-1 and TRBJ2-2, with a possible D match to TRBD2 (6 bases). The CDR3 has 15 residues. CDR1 is SGHRS, CDR2 YFSETQ, per germline. Between the trimmed V and J ends, which lost 1 base and 3 bases, there was a span of 10 bases. For the CDR3, the DNA is TGCGCCAGCAGCTTGACTAGCTTACACACCGGGGAGCTGTTTTTT. This gives the protein CASSLTSLHTGELFF.

The rearrangement uses TRBV30 and TRBJ2-7, with 11 bases lining up with TRBD2. The CDR3 has 15 residues. Germline values: CDR1 GTSNPN, CDR2 SVGIG (reference sequence). V trimming: 0 bases; J trimming: 6 bases; junction bases outside the gene matches: 7. Here the CDR3 reads CAWSVSASGRSEQYF. CDR3 sequence (DNA): TGTGCCTGGAGTGTCTCCGCTAGCGGGAGGTCCGAGCAGTACTTC.

The chain is built from TRBV30 and TRBJ2-5; 13 bases match TRBD2. The CDR3 has 18 amino acids. V dropped 6 bases and J dropped 5; count of bases not matched to a gene: 18. Per germline, CDR1 GTSNPN and CDR2 SVGIG (reference sequence). Here the CDR3 DNA reads TGTGCCTGCAGTTACTTTGCACTAGCGGGAGGGTTTGATGAGACCCAGTACTTC. This sequence encodes CACSYFALAGGFDETQYF.

The chain links TRBV7-2 to TRBJ2-5; TRBD1 agrees at 7 bases. Germline assignment: CDR1 SGHTA and CDR2 FQGNSA. J gave up 3 bases and V 2 bases, and 6 bases lay outside the gene matches. The CDR3 consists of 15 residues. CDR3 in DNA: TGTGCCAGCAGCTTAAGAACAGGGGCGAAAGAGACCCAGTACTTC. Translation gives CASSLRTGAKETQYF.

The chain links TRBV5-4 to TRBJ2-3, with D possibly being TRBD2 (6 bases). This CDR3 spans 16 amino acids. CDR1 and CDR2 from the germline V gene are SGHNT and YYREEE (reference sequence). V lost 1 base, J lost 4 bases, and 16 bases lay in between. CDR3 region: CASSLPGPAGSDTQYF. CDR3 in DNA: TGTGCCAGCAGCTTGCCCGGGCCCGCGGGGTCAGATACGCAGTATTTT.

The V and J genes are TRBV4-2 and TRBJ2-3; 14 bases map to TRBD2. Trimming cost V 1 base and J 4 bases; bases outside gene matches: 7. The CDR3 is made up of 18 amino acids. Germline CDR1 reads LGHNA; CDR2 reads YNFKEQ. The CDR3 spells CASSQVGLAGGLADTQYF. The CDR3 DNA is TGTGCCAGCAGCCAAGTCGGACTAGCGGGAGGTTTAGCAGATACGCAGTATTTT.

The V and J genes are TRBV19 and TRBJ1-5; 7 bases fit TRBD1. J gave up 6 bases and V 9 bases, and 8 bases lay outside the gene matches. The CDR3 runs 13 residues. Per the germline V gene, CDR1 is LNHDA and CDR2 is SQIVND (reference sequence). CDR3 coding DNA: TGTGCCAGCGGTATAGCAGGGGGTCAGCCCCAGCATTTT. As protein: CASGIAGGQPQHF.